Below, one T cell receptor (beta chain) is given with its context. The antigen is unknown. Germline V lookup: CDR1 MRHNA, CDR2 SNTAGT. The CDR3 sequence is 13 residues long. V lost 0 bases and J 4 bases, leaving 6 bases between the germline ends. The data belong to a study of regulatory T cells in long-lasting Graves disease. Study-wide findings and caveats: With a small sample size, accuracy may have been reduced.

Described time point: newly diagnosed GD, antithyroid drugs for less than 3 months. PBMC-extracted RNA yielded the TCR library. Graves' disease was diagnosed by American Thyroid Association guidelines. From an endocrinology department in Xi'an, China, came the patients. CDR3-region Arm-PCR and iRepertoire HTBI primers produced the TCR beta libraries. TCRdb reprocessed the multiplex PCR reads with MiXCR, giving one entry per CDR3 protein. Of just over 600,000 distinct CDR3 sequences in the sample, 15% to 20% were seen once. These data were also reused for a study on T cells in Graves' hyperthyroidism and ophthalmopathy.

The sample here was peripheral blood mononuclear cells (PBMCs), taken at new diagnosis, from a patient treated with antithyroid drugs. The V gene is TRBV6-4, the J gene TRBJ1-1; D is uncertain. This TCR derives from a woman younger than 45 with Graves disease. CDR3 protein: CASSDSASTEAFF. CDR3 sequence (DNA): TGTGCCAGCAGTGACTCCGCCTCCACTGAAGCTTTCTTT.